Below are 22 T cell receptor beta chains sequenced from a single sample in a study of CD8 T cells in ankylosing spondylitis. Broader study findings: Typical of ankylosing spondylitis blood, it appeared, was a TCR beta motif of fewer than ten highly homologous variants.

The antigens of these receptors remain unknown. TCRdb reanalysed the 5' RACE reads using MiXCR and keeps one entry per CDR3 protein. The sample includes 700,000 or so distinct CDR3 sequences, roughly 19% of them seen just once. Sequenced sample: blood, either unsorted or a sorted T cell fraction (not recorded which). The receptors derive from a male donor with ankylosing spondylitis.

CDR3 loop: CASSYTGQGAGSPLHF. The CDR3 DNA sequence: TGTGCCAGCAGTTACACAGGACAGGGGGCAGGATCACCCCTCCACTTT. The chain uses TRBV6-5 and TRBJ1-6, with TRBD1 matching over 11 bases. Germline V CDR1 and CDR2: MNHEY, SVGAGI. The CDR3 totals 16 residues. J was trimmed by 10 bases and V by 2 bases; bases with no gene match: 7.

This rearrangement joins TRBV6-5 to TRBJ2-7, with 7 bases lining up with TRBD2. Germline assignment: CDR1 MNHEY and CDR2 SVGAGI. Unmatched junction bases numbered 6, after V lost 4 bases and J lost 6 bases. There are 13 residues in the CDR3. CDR3 protein: CASSLGEGFEQYF. The CDR3 region has the DNA TGTGCCAGCAGTTTAGGGGAGGGCTTCGAGCAGTACTTC.

This clonotype turned up a few times. The V and J genes are TRBV7-2 and TRBJ1-1; D not resolved. V lost 1 base to trimming and J lost 3 bases, with 12 bases between them. Germline-derived CDR1 and CDR2 are SGHTA and FQGNSA. This CDR3 is built from 15 residues. This chain's CDR3 is CASSLGGIRDTEAFF. Written as DNA, the CDR3 is TGTGCCAGCAGCTTAGGGGGTATCAGAGACACTGAAGCTTTCTTT.

This clonotype was observed a handful of times. The CDR3 loop reads CASSSTLGGPTYEQYF. CDR3 nucleotides: TGTGCCAGCAGCTCCACCCTGGGGGGTCCGACCTACGAGCAGTACTTC. The chain has TRBV7-3 and TRBJ2-7; TRBD2 is a possible D gene (6 bases). With 4 bases removed from V and 2 bases from J, the gap between germline ends came to 18 bases. The CDR3 covers 16 residues. Germline V gene sequence: CDR1 SGHTA, CDR2 FQGTGA.

The sample holds many counts of this clonotype. This chain joins TRBV12-3 or TRBV12-4 and TRBJ2-5; D uncertain. CDR3 length: 20 amino acids. V gave up 6 bases and J gave up 1 base, with 30 bases separating them. The CDR3 region is CASSPLPLGFPFQVQETQYF. Written as DNA, the CDR3 is TGTGCCAGCAGCCCTCTCCCTCTAGGTTTTCCCTTCCAAGTCCAAGAGACCCAGTACTTC.

This clonotype was seen a few times. The chain links TRBV27 to TRBJ1-1; D is unresolved. CDR1 and CDR2 from the germline V gene are MNHEY and SMNVEV (reference sequence). V was trimmed by 3 bases and J by 8 bases, leaving 10 bases between them. The CDR3 spans 12 residues. This chain's CDR3 is CASSFRAEEAFF. Written as DNA, the CDR3 is TGTGCCAGCAGTTTTCGGGCCGAAGAAGCTTTCTTT.

The CDR3 coding sequence is TGTGCCAGCAGTAATGGACAGACCAATCAGCCCCAGCATTTT. Protein: CASSNGQTNQPQHF. The chain carries TRBV12-3 or TRBV12-4 and TRBJ1-5, with TRBD1 as a possible D gene (6 bases). This CDR3 region has 14 residues. V dropped 5 bases and J dropped 3 bases, with 11 bases sitting between them.

This clonotype occurred a few times. This rearrangement joins TRBV3-1 to TRBJ1-4; TRBD1 matches at 7 bases. The CDR3 spans 17 residues. After removal of 5 bases from V and 8 bases from J, the junction contained 17 bases not matched to a gene. CDR1 is LGHDT and CDR2 is YNNKEL in the germline V gene (reference sequence). The CDR3 DNA sequence: TGTGCCAGCAGCTCGTTACCCGGGGACAGCTACTCGGAAAAACTGTTTTTT. Protein product: CASSSLPGDSYSEKLFF.

The J gene is TRBJ1-2, the V gene TRBV25-1; 11 nucleotides agree with TRBD1. Germline V gene sequence: CDR1 MGHDK, CDR2 SYGVNS. V was clipped by 4 bases and J by 5 bases; unmatched bases: 12. The CDR3 totals 17 residues. CDR3 loop: CASSGGDRGGLGYGYTF. The CDR3 DNA reads as TGTGCCAGCAGTGGTGGGGACAGGGGGGGCCTTGGGTATGGCTACACCTTC.

This clonotype was observed a few times. This rearrangement joins TRBV28 to TRBJ1-2; no clear D. CDR1 and CDR2 from the germline V gene are MDHEN and SYDVKM. The ends were cut back, 3 bases at V and 7 bases at J, with 12 bases in the middle. This CDR3 is 13 amino acids long. The CDR3 nucleotides read TGTGCCAGCAGTTTGCCAGTCCCTAGTGGCTACACCTTC. Translated, it gives CASSLPVPSGYTF.

The CDR3 reads CSVDLQGYTGELFF. The DNA of the CDR3 is TGCAGCGTTGATCTGCAGGGTTACACCGGGGAGCTGTTTTTT. V usage is TRBV29-1 and J usage is TRBJ2-2, with D tentatively TRBD1 (5 bases). The CDR3 has 14 residues. V lost 3 bases and J 3 bases, leaving 11 bases between the germline ends. CDR1 is SQVTM, CDR2 ANQGSEA, per germline.

This clonotype was detected only a few times. The chain combines TRBV29-1 with TRBJ2-5; 8 bases line up with TRBD1. The V gene end was trimmed by 0 bases and the J gene end by 1 base; junction bases not matched to a gene: 1. The germline V gene has CDR1 SQVTM and CDR2 ANQGSEA. The CDR3 runs 14 residues. The CDR3 sequence is CSVEDGTGQETQYF. As DNA, the CDR3 is TGCAGCGTTGAAGATGGGACAGGCCAAGAGACCCAGTACTTC. Combining the CDR3 with reference TRBV29-1 and TRBJ2-5 gives the whole variable domain SAVISQKPSRDICQRGTSLTIQCQVDSQVTMMFWYRQQPGQSLTLIATANQGSEATYESGFVIDKFPISRPNLTFSTLTVSNMSPEDSSIYLCSVEDGTGQETQYFGPGTRLLVL.

The chain uses TRBV5-1 and TRBJ1-1; 7 nucleotides match TRBD1. The CDR3 totals 14 residues. Germline V gives CDR1 SGHRS, CDR2 YFSETQ. J was trimmed by 1 base and V by 5 bases; bases with no gene match: 5. For the CDR3, the DNA is TGCGCCAGCAGACAGGGGAGTCCGAACACTGAAGCTTTCTTT. Protein product: CASRQGSPNTEAFF.

This clonotype was detected only a few times. The CDR3 protein is CASTGQGSYEQYF. In DNA, the CDR3 is TGTGCCAGTACGGGACAGGGATCGTACGAGCAGTACTTC. The gene calls are TRBV19 and TRBJ2-7; 9 bases are a match to TRBD1. The germline CDR1 and CDR2 sequences are LNHDA and SQIVND (reference sequence). This CDR3 spans 13 amino acids. The V and J ends lost 7 bases and 4 bases, in that order; junction bases with no gene match: 5.

CDR3 coding DNA: TGTGCCACCAGCAGAGATAGGGACAGGGGGTATACTGAAGCTTTCTTT. Protein sequence: CATSRDRDRGYTEAFF. This chain links TRBV15 with TRBJ1-1; the match to TRBD1 covers 11 bases. Germline-derived CDR1 and CDR2 are LNHNV and YYDKDF (reference sequence). This CDR3 region has 16 residues. Trimming cost V 0 bases and J 5 bases; bases outside gene matches: 5.

Ten or more counts support this clonotype. The chain carries TRBV20-1 and TRBJ2-1; the D gene is possibly TRBD2 (5 bases). The V end lost 3 bases, the J end lost 0 bases, and 9 bases lay between the germline ends. Germline CDR1 and CDR2: DFQATT and SNEGSKA (reference sequence). This CDR3 region has 14 residues. Here the CDR3 reads CSASGGSSYNEQFF. Written as DNA, the CDR3 is TGCAGTGCTAGCGGTGGGAGCTCCTACAATGAGCAGTTCTTC.

This clonotype has only a few counts. The chain has TRBV2 and TRBJ1-4; TRBD1 agrees at 8 bases. Losses at the gene ends were 7 bases for V and 8 bases for J; bases not matched to a gene: 12. The CDR3 runs to 15 residues. Germline V gene data show CDR1 as SNHLY and CDR2 as FYNNEI. CDR3 bases: TGTGCCAGCAACCTTAACAGGGGGTCAGGAGAAAAACTGTTTTTT. This translates into CASNLNRGSGEKLFF.

This clonotype occurred a few times. CDR3 DNA: TGCAGTGCTACCGGGACTAGCAAACCTGATACGCAGTATTTT. Translation: CSATGTSKPDTQYF. The rearrangement uses TRBV20-1 and TRBJ2-3; 9 bases align to TRBD2. Germline V gene sequence: CDR1 DFQATT, CDR2 SNEGSKA (reference sequence). V trimming: 4 bases; J trimming: 6 bases; junction bases outside the gene matches: 8. The CDR3 spans 14 residues.

This clonotype was recorded a few times. This rearrangement joins TRBV3-1 to TRBJ1-2, with D perhaps TRBD1 (6 bases). The CDR3 totals 12 residues. CDR1 is LGHDT, CDR2 YNNKEL, per germline (reference sequence). V was cut by 8 bases and J by 8 bases, with 15 bases left in between. CDR3 DNA: TGTGCCAGCCGACAGGAGCTTGGAGGCTACACCTTC. This gives the protein CASRQELGGYTF. Using reference TRBV3-1 and TRBJ1-2 for the parts outside the CDR3, the full variable domain is DTAVSQTPKYLVTQMGNDKSIKCEQNLGHDTMYWYKQDSKKFLKIMFSYNNKELIINETVPNRFSPKSPDKAHLNLHINSLELGDSAVYFCASRQELGGYTFGSGTRLTVV.

This clonotype was seen only a few times. The chain is built from TRBV5-5 and TRBJ2-7; 9 bases are a match to TRBD2. In germline, CDR1 is SGHKS, CDR2 YYEKEE (reference sequence). The CDR3 extends over 16 amino acids. The junction had 4 bases not matched to a gene; V was cut back by 0 bases and J by 0 bases. CDR3 region: CASSLGLAGPSYEQYF. The CDR3 DNA sequence: TGTGCCAGCAGCTTGGGGCTAGCGGGACCCTCCTACGAGCAGTACTTC. Based on the CDR3 plus reference TRBV5-5 and TRBJ2-7, the full variable domain is DAGVTQSPTHLIKTRGQQVTLRCSPISGHKSVSWYQQVLGQGPQFIFQYYEKEERGRGNFPDRFSARQFPNYSSELNVNALLLGDSALYLCASSLGLAGPSYEQYFGPGTRLTVT.

This clonotype was observed a handful of times. The chain links TRBV2 to TRBJ2-7; 11 bases line up with TRBD1. The CDR3 covers 15 residues. Germline trimming cut 6 bases from V and 3 bases from J; bases unmatched to any gene: 7. Germline V gives CDR1 SNHLY, CDR2 FYNNEI. CDR3 amino acids: CASRAGTGGYYEQYF. The CDR3 nucleotides read TGTGCCAGCAGAGCCGGGACAGGGGGATACTACGAGCAGTACTTC.

In its sample, this clonotype was seen a few times. V gene TRBV5-5 combines with J gene TRBJ2-5; D assignment may be TRBD1 or TRBD2 (6 bases each). CDR3 length equals 13 residues. V lost 4 bases to trimming and J lost 6 bases, with 13 bases between them. CDR1 and CDR2 (germline): SGHKS, YYEKEE (reference sequence). The CDR3 sequence is CASSGGRVKTQYF. The DNA for the CDR3 is TGTGCCAGCAGCGGGGGGCGGGTTAAGACCCAGTACTTC.